Each of the 31 T cell receptor beta chains below was sequenced from the same sample in a study of T cells in narcolepsy. The assay was immunoSEQ multiplex PCR, and TCRdb's table has in-frame clones only and misses some. The sample holds some 25,000 clones; roughly 85% are singletons and the top ten take about 1.3%. Sequenced sample: CD45RA- memory CD4+ T cells from PBMCs. Every receptor here comes from a human donor with narcolepsy.

The chain employs TRBV9 and TRBJ2-1; 7 bases are shared with TRBD2. J was trimmed by 0 bases and V by 1 base; bases with no gene match: 7. Germline V gene data show CDR1 as SGDLS and CDR2 as YYNGEE. The CDR3 spans 17 residues. DNA of the CDR3: TGTGCCAGCAGCGTATCCCTAAGCGGGAACTCCTACAATGAGCAGTTCTTC. It translates to CASSVSLSGNSYNEQFF.

The genes are TRBV4-2 and TRBJ2-7; 7 bases map to TRBD2. Germline assignment: CDR1 LGHNA and CDR2 YNFKEQ. The length of the CDR3 is 13 residues. V was clipped by 3 bases and J by 7 bases; unmatched bases: 6. The CDR3 is CASSQRLAREQYF. The CDR3 DNA follows: TGTGCCAGCAGCCAGAGACTAGCTCGGGAGCAGTACTTC.

V gene TRBV28 combines with J gene TRBJ2-7; no firm D call. V was shortened by 7 bases and J by 0 bases, with 13 bases between the two germline ends. This CDR3 spans 14 amino acids. CDR1 is MDHEN, CDR2 SYDVKM, per germline. The CDR3 protein is CASTPSGGSYEQYF. The DNA of the CDR3 is TGTGCCAGCACCCCCTCCGGCGGCTCCTACGAGCAGTACTTC.

On this clone: Other DNA sequences in this specimen translate into the identical CDR3. The chain employs TRBV6-1 and TRBJ2-7; 10 bases match TRBD1. CDR3 length equals 15 residues. The junction had 8 bases not matched to a gene; V was cut back by 6 bases and J by 3 bases. Germline CDR1 is MNHNS and CDR2 is SASEGT. Here the CDR3 DNA reads TGTGCCAGCAGCGCTGGGACAGGGGTTCTCTACGAGCAGTACTTC. Amino acid sequence: CASSAGTGVLYEQYF.

The chain carries TRBV5-4 and TRBJ2-2; 8 positions agree with TRBD2. Losses at the gene ends were 0 bases for V and 1 base for J; bases not matched to a gene: 2. This CDR3 has 16 residues. The germline V gene has CDR1 SGHNT and CDR2 YYREEE (reference sequence). For the CDR3, the DNA is TGTGCCAGCAGCTTGGCGAGCGGGAGGAACACCGGGGAGCTGTTTTTT. Its protein product is CASSLASGRNTGELFF.

This chain links TRBV30 with TRBJ2-1, with TRBD2 matching 11 bases. V dropped 0 bases and J dropped 6; count of bases not matched to a gene: 4. This CDR3 is 15 amino acids long. CDR1 is GTSNPN and CDR2 is SVGIG in the germline V gene (reference sequence). CDR3 sequence (DNA): TGTGCCTGGAGTGTCACTAGCGGGAGTTTCAATGAGCAGTTCTTC. It encodes CAWSVTSGSFNEQFF.

A note on this clone: At the DNA level, this CDR3 is encoded by other sequences in the same sample as well. The genes are TRBV28 and TRBJ1-2; D is perhaps TRBD1 (6 bases). Trimming stripped 8 bases from V and 4 bases from J, with 23 bases between. Germline V lookup: CDR1 MDHEN, CDR2 SYDVKM. The CDR3 loop spans 16 amino acids. The CDR3 loop is CASLKGAGAGVYGYTF. The CDR3 nucleotides are TGTGCCAGCCTAAAAGGGGCAGGGGCGGGAGTCTATGGCTACACCTTC.

This clone was seen more than once but under ten times. V gene TRBV29-1 combines with J gene TRBJ2-6; D perhaps matches TRBD2 (5 bases). The length of the CDR3 is 11 residues. V lost 6 bases, J lost 12 bases, and 12 bases lay in between. Germline loops: CDR1 SQVTM, CDR2 ANQGSEA. The DNA for the CDR3 is TGCAGCGTGTCACTAGTGGGCGTCCTGACTTTC. Protein sequence: CSVSLVGVLTF.

As DNA, the CDR3 is TGTGCCAGCAGCCAAGAAATAGACAGGGGAGCTTTCTTT. This encodes CASSQEIDRGAFF. This rearrangement joins TRBV6-5 to TRBJ1-1; TRBD1 aligns across 8 bases. The CDR3 is 13 residues long. The germline gives CDR1 MNHEY, CDR2 SVGAGI. Unmatched junction bases numbered 10, after V lost 6 bases and J lost 10 bases.

V is TRBV7-6 and J is TRBJ2-1; 10 nucleotides agree with TRBD2. Germline-derived CDR1 and CDR2 are SGHVS and FNYEAQ. V lost 1 base, J lost 0 bases, and 9 bases stayed unmatched. The CDR3 has 19 residues. In DNA, the CDR3 is TGTGCCAGCAGCTTAGAGACTAGCGGGTACTCCGACTCCTACAATGAGCAGTTCTTC. Protein sequence: CASSLETSGYSDSYNEQFF.

CDR3 residues: CASSVKGLGGELFF. For the CDR3, the DNA is TGTGCCAGCAGCGTAAAGGGGCTTGGCGGGGAGCTGTTTTTT. The chain couples TRBV9 to TRBJ2-2; TRBD1 is a possible D gene (5 bases). Trimming removed 1 base at V and 7 bases at J, with 11 bases between. The germline CDR1 and CDR2 sequences are SGDLS and YYNGEE. The CDR3 consists of 14 residues.

In nucleotides, the CDR3 is TGTGCCAGCAGCCCCCAGTGGCGGAGCTCCTATAATTCACCCCTCCACTTT. Amino acid sequence: CASSPQWRSSYNSPLHF. The V gene is TRBV27, the J gene TRBJ1-6; D unresolved. Germline CDR1 MNHEY, CDR2 SMNVEV (reference sequence). V was pared by 6 bases and J by 0 bases, with 15 bases between. The CDR3 runs 17 residues.

The rearrangement joins TRBV18 to TRBJ2-2; D might be TRBD2 (6 bases). V was cut by 3 bases and J by 4 bases, with 15 bases left in between. Per the germline V gene, CDR1 is KGHSH and CDR2 is LQKENI. CDR3 length: 16 amino acids. The CDR3 nucleotides are TGTGCCAGCTCACCCAAGGCCGGGACTGCCACCGGGGAGCTGTTTTTT. Protein sequence: CASSPKAGTATGELFF. The whole variable domain, filled in from reference TRBV18 and TRBJ2-2, reads NAGVMQNPRHLVRRRGQEARLRCSPMKGHSHVYWYRQLPEEGLKFMVYLQKENIIDESGMPKERFSAEFPKEGPSILRIQQVVRGDSAAYFCASSPKAGTATGELFFGEGSRLTVL.

The chain is built from TRBV6-5 and TRBJ1-2; TRBD1 might be the D (6 bases). The CDR3 contains 15 residues. Germline CDR1 MNHEY, CDR2 SVGAGI. Trimming left V 0 bases short and J 6 bases short, with 14 bases between. CDR3 residues: CASSYSPTGIDGYTF. The DNA of the CDR3 is TGTGCCAGCAGTTACTCGCCGACAGGAATCGATGGCTACACCTTC.

This chain links TRBV28 with TRBJ2-7; 7 positions agree with TRBD1. This CDR3 spans 14 amino acids. V trimming: 6 bases; J trimming: 4 bases; junction bases outside the gene matches: 9. The germline CDR1 and CDR2 sequences are MDHEN and SYDVKM. As DNA, the CDR3 is TGTGCCAGCAGGAGACAGGGTTCTAGGTACGAGCAGTACTTC. Translating gives CASRRQGSRYEQYF. The full variable domain, rest sourced from reference TRBV28 and TRBJ2-7, is DVKVTQSSRYLVKRTGEKVFLECVQDMDHENMFWYRQDPGLGLRLIYFSYDVKMKEKGDIPEGYSVSREKKERFSLILESASTNQTSMYLCASRRQGSRYEQYFGPGTRLTVT.

The J gene is TRBJ1-4, the V gene TRBV7-9; weak D call: TRBD1 (6 bases). The CDR3 has 14 amino acids. V was pared by 5 bases and J by 8 bases, with 15 bases between. Germline V gene lookup returns CDR1 SEHNR and CDR2 FQNEAQ (reference sequence). CDR3: CASSPQGISEKLFF. For the CDR3, the DNA is TGTGCCAGCAGCCCGCAGGGGATTAGCGAAAAACTGTTTTTT.

J is TRBJ2-6 and V is TRBV7-3; 11 nucleotides line up with TRBD2. V was pared by 5 bases and J by 5 bases, with 11 bases of the junction left unmatched. CDR3 length: 18 amino acids. Germline CDR1 and CDR2: SGHTA and FQGTGA. The CDR3 region is CASSKGTSGAGWANVLTF. The CDR3 DNA reads as TGTGCCAGCAGCAAAGGGACTAGCGGAGCGGGCTGGGCCAACGTCCTGACTTTC. The complete variable domain, with remaining parts taken from reference TRBV7-3 and TRBJ2-6, reads GAGVSQTPSNKVTEKGKYVELRCDPISGHTALYWYRQSLGQGPEFLIYFQGTGAADDSGLPNDRFFAVRPEGSVSTLKIQRTERGDSAVYLCASSKGTSGAGWANVLTFGAGSRLTVL.

The CDR3 region has the DNA TGTGCCAGCAGCTCCCGGGACAGGGTCTATGGCTACACCTTC. Its protein product is CASSSRDRVYGYTF. The chain recombines TRBV7-2 with TRBJ1-2, with 9 bases aligning to TRBD1. Losses at the gene ends were 4 bases for V and 4 bases for J; bases not matched to a gene: 4. The V gene's germline CDR1 is SGHTA and CDR2 FQGNSA. The CDR3 totals 14 residues.

This rearrangement joins TRBV20-1 to TRBJ2-1; D remains unclear. Germline values: CDR1 DFQATT, CDR2 SNEGSKA (reference sequence). Deletions cut 4 bases from V and 8 bases from J, with 6 bases between. The CDR3 totals 10 residues. CDR3 loop: CSATDYEQFF. The CDR3 bases are TGCAGTGCTACAGACTATGAGCAGTTCTTC.

This clone showed up just a few times. The gene calls are TRBV10-3 and TRBJ2-7; TRBD2 might be the D (5 bases). With 11 bases removed from V and 3 bases from J, the gap between germline ends came to 14 bases. The CDR3 covers 12 residues. Germline V gives CDR1 ENHRY, CDR2 SYGVKD. The CDR3 spells CASSTTDYEQYF. The CDR3 coding sequence is TGTGCCTCTTCGACTACCGACTACGAGCAGTACTTC.

The genes are TRBV9 and TRBJ2-2; the match to TRBD2 covers 14 bases. With 6 bases clipped from V and 2 bases from J, the junction kept 9 bases outside the gene matches. CDR1 is SGDLS, CDR2 YYNGEE, per germline. The CDR3 spans 18 residues. CDR3 sequence: CASTKGTSGRSNTGELFF. The CDR3 bases are TGTGCCAGCACCAAGGGGACTAGCGGGAGATCTAACACCGGGGAGCTGTTTTTT. Combining the CDR3 with reference TRBV9 and TRBJ2-2 gives the whole variable domain DSGVTQTPKHLITATGQRVTLRCSPRSGDLSVYWYQQSLDQGLQFLIQYYNGEERAKGNILERFSAQQFPDLHSELNLSSLELGDSALYFCASTKGTSGRSNTGELFFGEGSRLTVL.

The table lists this clone with a count of one. V is TRBV5-6 and J is TRBJ2-3; 9 positions agree with TRBD1. Trimming removed 2 bases from V and 2 bases from J; junction bases left unmatched: 6. CDR3 length: 16 amino acids. Germline assignment: CDR1 SGHDT and CDR2 YYEEEE. The DNA of the CDR3 is TGTGCCAGCAGCTTAGAGGGACAGGGTGTCACAGATACGCAGTATTTT. Translating gives CASSLEGQGVTDTQYF.

The chain recombines TRBV7-9 with TRBJ2-3; tentative D call: TRBD2 (7 bases). The germline CDR1 and CDR2 sequences are SEHNR and FQNEAQ (reference sequence). This CDR3 region has 15 residues. Between the trimmed V and J ends, which lost 2 bases and 11 bases, there was a span of 20 bases. This chain's CDR3 is CASSLTERGGVVQYF. The CDR3 nucleotides are TGTGCCAGCAGCTTAACCGAGAGGGGGGGTGTAGTGCAGTATTTT.

The chain has TRBV5-4 and TRBJ2-7; a weak D match, TRBD2 (5 bases). The V end lost 4 bases, the J end lost 2 bases, and 7 bases lay between the germline ends. The CDR3 has 12 residues. Germline lookup yields CDR1 SGHNT and CDR2 YYREEE (reference sequence). The CDR3 DNA reads TGTGCCAGCAGCCCCGGGACCTACGAGCAGTACTTC. Its protein is CASSPGTYEQYF.

The V and J genes are TRBV7-8 and TRBJ2-2; D is possibly TRBD1 (5 bases). The CDR3 spans 15 residues. Germline V CDR1 and CDR2: SGHVS, FQNEAQ. Between the trimmed V and J ends, which lost 5 bases and 7 bases, there was a span of 17 bases. The CDR3 loop reads CASSQWTRPDGELFF. The CDR3 nucleotides are TGTGCCAGCAGCCAATGGACAAGGCCCGACGGGGAGCTGTTTTTT.

The chain links TRBV5-1 to TRBJ2-5, with TRBD2 as a possible D gene (5 bases). This CDR3 is 14 amino acids long. In germline, CDR1 is SGHRS, CDR2 YFSETQ. V was shortened by 0 bases and J by 2 bases, with 8 bases between the two germline ends. CDR3 nucleotide sequence: TGCGCCAGCAGCTTGGAGCGGCTACAAGAGACCCAGTACTTC. Encoded protein: CASSLERLQETQYF.

V is TRBV7-2 and J is TRBJ2-7, with D perhaps matching TRBD2 (6 bases). CDR1 and CDR2 from the germline V gene are SGHTA and FQGNSA. The CDR3 length is 15 residues. V dropped 5 bases and J dropped 1 base, with 15 bases sitting between them. CDR3 DNA sequence: TGTGCCAGCAGCCCCCGAGGAGGGGAGTCCTACGAGCAGTACTTC. Its translation: CASSPRGGESYEQYF. Drawing the rest from reference TRBV7-2 and TRBJ2-7, the complete variable domain is GAGVSQSPSNKVTEKGKDVELRCDPISGHTALYWYRQSLGQGLEFLIYFQGNSAPDKSGLPSDRFSAERTGGSVSTLTIQRTQQEDSAVYLCASSPRGGESYEQYFGPGTRLTVT.

J is TRBJ2-2 and V is TRBV4-2; D call uncertain. Germline V CDR1 and CDR2: LGHNA, YNFKEQ. V lost 1 base and J lost 2, with 5 bases in between. CDR3 length equals 14 residues. CDR3 nucleotide sequence: TGTGCCAGCAGCCAAGGACTTAACACCGGGGAGCTGTTTTTT. Residues: CASSQGLNTGELFF.

The rearrangement uses TRBV6-5 and TRBJ1-5; D might be TRBD1 (5 bases). The CDR3 totals 14 residues. The V end lost 5 bases, the J end lost 6 bases, and 14 bases lay between the germline ends. Germline V gene data show CDR1 as MNHEY and CDR2 as SVGAGI. The CDR3, as DNA: TGTGCCAGCAGTCTATTGGGGGGGAGTCAGCCCCAGCATTTT. Translating gives CASSLLGGSQPQHF.

This chain links TRBV6-1 with TRBJ1-4; maybe TRBD1 (5 bases). This CDR3 region has 14 residues. With 8 bases removed from V and 10 bases from J, the gap between germline ends came to 20 bases. Germline CDR1 and CDR2: MNHNS and SASEGT. The CDR3 sequence is CASSKGAEIGKLFF. The DNA of the CDR3 is TGTGCCAGCTCGAAAGGGGCGGAGATCGGAAAACTGTTTTTT.

This chain joins TRBV6-1 and TRBJ1-6, with 7 bases identical to TRBD1. From germline, CDR1 is MNHNS and CDR2 SASEGT. The CDR3 extends over 16 amino acids. Germline trimming cut 2 bases from V and 10 bases from J; bases unmatched to any gene: 11. The CDR3 coding sequence is TGTGCCAGCAGTGAACTAGGGGACAGAGACGGGTCACCCCTCCACTTT. Protein product: CASSELGDRDGSPLHF.